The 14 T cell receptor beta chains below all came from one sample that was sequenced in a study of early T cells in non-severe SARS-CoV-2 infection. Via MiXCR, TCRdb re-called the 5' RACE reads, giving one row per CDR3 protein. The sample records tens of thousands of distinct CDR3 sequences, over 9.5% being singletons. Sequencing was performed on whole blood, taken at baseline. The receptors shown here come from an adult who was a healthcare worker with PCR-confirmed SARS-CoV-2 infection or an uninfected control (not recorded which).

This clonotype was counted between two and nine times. The CDR3 protein is CASSSNQDYYEQYF. CDR3 sequence (DNA): TGTGCCAGCAGTTCAAACCAGGACTACTACGAGCAGTACTTC. The chain has TRBV28 and TRBJ2-7, with a weak D call TRBD2 (6 bases). The CDR3 covers 14 residues. Germline CDR1 and CDR2: MDHEN and SYDVKM. The germline V and J ends were trimmed by 4 bases and 3 bases, with 13 bases remaining between them.

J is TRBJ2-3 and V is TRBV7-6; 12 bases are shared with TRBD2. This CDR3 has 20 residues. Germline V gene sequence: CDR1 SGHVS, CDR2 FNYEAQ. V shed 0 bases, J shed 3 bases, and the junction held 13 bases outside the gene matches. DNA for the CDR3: TGTGCCAGCAGCTTAGCGACTAGCGGGAGAGGTTGGTTCGCTACAGATACGCAGTATTTT. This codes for CASSLATSGRGWFATDTQYF.

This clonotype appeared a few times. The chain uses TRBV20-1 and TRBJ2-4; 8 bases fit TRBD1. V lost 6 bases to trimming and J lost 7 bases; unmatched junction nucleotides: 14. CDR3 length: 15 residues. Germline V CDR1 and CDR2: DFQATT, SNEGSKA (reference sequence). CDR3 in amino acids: CSATDPGTGGNIQYF. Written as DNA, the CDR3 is TGCAGTGCCACCGACCCCGGGACAGGTGGGAACATTCAGTACTTC.

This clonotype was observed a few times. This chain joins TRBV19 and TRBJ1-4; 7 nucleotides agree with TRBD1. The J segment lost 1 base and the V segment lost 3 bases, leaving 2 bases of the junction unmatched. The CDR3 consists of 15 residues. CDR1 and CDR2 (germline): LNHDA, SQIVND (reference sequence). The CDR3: CASSMAGGTNEKLFF. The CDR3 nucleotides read TGTGCCAGTAGTATGGCAGGGGGAACTAATGAAAAACTGTTTTTT.

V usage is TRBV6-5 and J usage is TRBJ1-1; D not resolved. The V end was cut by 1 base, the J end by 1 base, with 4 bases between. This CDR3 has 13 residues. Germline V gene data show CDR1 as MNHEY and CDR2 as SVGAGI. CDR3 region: CASSYLENTEAFF. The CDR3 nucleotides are TGTGCCAGCAGTTACTTGGAGAACACTGAAGCTTTCTTT.

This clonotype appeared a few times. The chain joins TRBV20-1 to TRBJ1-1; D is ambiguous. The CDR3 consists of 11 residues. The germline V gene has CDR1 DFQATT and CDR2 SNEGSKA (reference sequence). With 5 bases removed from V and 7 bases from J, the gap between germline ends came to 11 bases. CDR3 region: CSALRAGEAFF. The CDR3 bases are TGCAGTGCTCTCCGGGCTGGTGAAGCTTTCTTT.

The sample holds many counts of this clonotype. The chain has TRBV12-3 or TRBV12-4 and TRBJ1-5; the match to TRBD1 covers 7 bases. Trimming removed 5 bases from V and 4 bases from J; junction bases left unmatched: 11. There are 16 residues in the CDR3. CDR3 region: CASSPAVLRGNQPQHF. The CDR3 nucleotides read TGTGCCAGCAGTCCCGCTGTGCTCAGGGGGAATCAGCCCCAGCATTTT.

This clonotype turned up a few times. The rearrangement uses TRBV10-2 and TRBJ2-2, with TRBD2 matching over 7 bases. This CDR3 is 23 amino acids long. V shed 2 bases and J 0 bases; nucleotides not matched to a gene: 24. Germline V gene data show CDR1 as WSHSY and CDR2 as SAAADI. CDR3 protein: CASSEGFFGREDPPVPNTGELFF. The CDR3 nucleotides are TGCGCCAGCAGTGAGGGATTCTTCGGACGGGAGGACCCGCCCGTACCGAACACCGGGGAGCTGTTTTTT.

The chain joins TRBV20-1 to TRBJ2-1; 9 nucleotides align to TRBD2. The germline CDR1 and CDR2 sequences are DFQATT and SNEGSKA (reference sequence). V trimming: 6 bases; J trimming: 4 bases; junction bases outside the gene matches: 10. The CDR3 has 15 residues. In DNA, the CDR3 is TGCAGTGCCCTATGGGGGACTAGCTCTTACAATGAGCAGTTCTTC. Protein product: CSALWGTSSYNEQFF.

CDR3 sequence reads: CASSLPGQGNSEQYF. The CDR3, as DNA: TGTGCCAGCAGCTTACCGGGACAGGGGAATTCCGAGCAGTACTTC. The V call is TRBV7-9, the J call TRBJ2-7; TRBD1 aligns across 10 bases. The CDR3 is made up of 15 amino acids. V was pared by 2 bases and J by 6 bases, with 7 bases of the junction left unmatched. CDR1 is SEHNR and CDR2 is FQNEAQ in the germline V gene (reference sequence).

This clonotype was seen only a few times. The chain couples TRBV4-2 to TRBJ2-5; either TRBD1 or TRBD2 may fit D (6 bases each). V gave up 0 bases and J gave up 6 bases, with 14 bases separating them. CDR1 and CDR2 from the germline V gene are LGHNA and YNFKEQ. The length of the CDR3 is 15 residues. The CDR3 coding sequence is TGTGCCAGCAGCCAAGAGGGGGGCGGCACGAAGACCCAGTACTTC. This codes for CASSQEGGGTKTQYF.

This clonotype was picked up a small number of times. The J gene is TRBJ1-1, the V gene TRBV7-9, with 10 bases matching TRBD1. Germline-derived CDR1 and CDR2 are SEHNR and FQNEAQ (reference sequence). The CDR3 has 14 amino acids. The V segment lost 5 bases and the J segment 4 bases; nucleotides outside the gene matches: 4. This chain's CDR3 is CASSQGQGSTEAFF. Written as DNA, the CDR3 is TGTGCCAGCAGCCAGGGACAGGGGAGCACTGAAGCTTTCTTT. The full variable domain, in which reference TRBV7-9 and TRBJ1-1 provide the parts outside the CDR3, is DTGVSQNPRHKITKRGQNVTFRCDPISEHNRLYWYRQTLGQGPEFLTYFQNEAQLEKSRLLSDRFSAERPKGSFSTLEIQRTEQGDSAMYLCASSQGQGSTEAFFGQGTRLTVV.

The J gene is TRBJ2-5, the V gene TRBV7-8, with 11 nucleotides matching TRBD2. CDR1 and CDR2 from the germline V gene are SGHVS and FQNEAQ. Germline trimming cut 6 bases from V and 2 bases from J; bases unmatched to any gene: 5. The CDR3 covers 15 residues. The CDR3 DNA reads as TGTGCCAGCAGGGTAGCGGGAGGGCCACAAGAGACCCAGTACTTC. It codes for CASRVAGGPQETQYF.

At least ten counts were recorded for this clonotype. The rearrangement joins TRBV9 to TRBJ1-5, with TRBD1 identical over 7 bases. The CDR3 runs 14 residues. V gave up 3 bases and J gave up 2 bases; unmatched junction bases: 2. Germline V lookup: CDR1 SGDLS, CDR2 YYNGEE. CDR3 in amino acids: CASSATGGNQPQHF. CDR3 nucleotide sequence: TGTGCCAGCAGCGCCACAGGGGGCAATCAGCCCCAGCATTTT.